This entry describes one T cell receptor (beta chain). Its matching antigen is unknown. The sample originates from a study of T cell responses to AZD1222 COVID-19 vaccine. Study outcomes and limitations: Clonal diversity was possibly underestimated, and the donors were mostly white British, with more females.

The CDR3 is 14 residues long. Germline CDR1 is MNHEY and CDR2 is SMNVEV (reference sequence). With 4 bases removed from V and 3 bases from J, the gap between germline ends came to 7 bases. The protocol was immunoSEQ multiplex PCR, while the TCRdb copy is restricted to in-frame clones and leaves out a portion. The sample holds roughly 150,000 clones, about 90% seen once. The chain combines TRBV27 with TRBJ2-6, with D perhaps TRBD2 (5 bases). The receptor was isolated from an adult who received the AZD1222 COVID-19 vaccine. Source: peripheral blood, taken 28 days after the second AZD1222 dose. The CDR3 coding sequence is TGTGCCAGCAGTTACCGGGGTGGGGCCAACGTCCTGACTTTC. Its translation is CASSYRGGANVLTF. Full variable domain (missing parts from reference TRBV27 and TRBJ2-6): EAQVTQNPRYLITVTGKKLTVTCSQNMNHEYMSWYRQDPGLGLRQIYYSMNVEVTDKGDVPEGYKVSRKEKRNFPLILESPSPNQTSLYFCASSYRGGANVLTFGAGSRLTVL.